This TCR beta chain was sequenced during a study of cytomegalovirus exposure and HLA in healthy donors. Regarding the study as a whole: Most TCR sequences were uncommon, yet certain public TCRs appeared in many donors.

TCRdb keeps only in-frame clones here, not all; method: immunoSEQ multiplex PCR. This repertoire shows approximately 170,000 clones, over 80% found once; its top ten account for around 2.4%. The count of this clone is one. Its matching antigen is unknown. This CDR3 region has 16 residues. CDR1 and CDR2 from the germline V gene are SGHDT and YYEEEE. Trimming at V came to 4 bases and at J to 7 bases, leaving 13 bases not matched to a gene. The clonotype originates from a man between 25 and 39 years old in good health and CMV-seropositive. Sequencing input: PBMCs. The gene calls are TRBV5-6 and TRBJ2-2; 7 bases align to TRBD2. The CDR3 here is CASSPQTTSPHGELFF. Here the CDR3 DNA reads TGTGCCAGCAGCCCGCAGACGACTAGCCCTCACGGGGAGCTGTTTTTT.